Listed below are T cell receptor beta chains from one sample, sequenced in a study of T cell responses to AZD1222 COVID-19 vaccine. Generated by immunoSEQ multiplex PCR, the TCRdb table keeps only in-frame clones and is missing some. The sample holds 95,000 to 150,000 clones, around 87% seen once. This specimen was peripheral blood, taken on day 0 of AZD1222 vaccination. These TCRs come from an adult in good health. Each CDR3 is given with its conserved first and last residue. The D gene is left open where the match is weak. Clone size, where shown, is once, few, many, or a class for clones that have expanded.

J: TRBJ1-4
D: TRBD1
size: -
V: TRBV4-1
CDR3: CASSQVGTGYSEKLFF
DNA: TGCGCCAGCAGCCAAGTAGGGACAGGCTACAGTGAAAAACTGTTTTTT

J: TRBJ2-1
D: TRBD2
size: -
V: TRBV14
CDR3: CASSPPASGGAEEQFF
DNA: TGTGCCAGCAGCCCTCCCGCTAGCGGGGGGGCCGAGGAGCAGTTCTTC

J: TRBJ1-2
D: -
size: -
V: TRBV15
CDR3: CATSRVRGNYGYTF
DNA: TGTGCCACCAGCAGAGTGAGGGGCAACTATGGCTACACCTTC

J: TRBJ2-1
D: TRBD1
size: -
V: TRBV14
CDR3: CASSQTTFPGTGGYNEQFF
DNA: TGTGCCAGCAGCCAAACGACCTTCCCCGGGACAGGGGGATACAATGAGCAGTTCTTC

J: TRBJ1-2
D: -
size: -
V: TRBV25-1
CDR3: CASLGGHYGYTF
DNA: TGTGCCAGTCTCGGGGGCCACTATGGCTACACCTTC

J: TRBJ1-5
D: -
size: -
V: TRBV4-1
CDR3: CASSHRWGDRPQHF
DNA: TGCGCCAGCAGCCACCGGTGGGGCGACAGACCCCAGCATTTT

J: TRBJ1-2
D: -
size: -
V: TRBV6-5
CDR3: CASSQDSFGYGYTF
DNA: TGTGCCAGCAGCCAGGACAGTTTCGGTTATGGCTACACCTTC

J: TRBJ1-3
D: -
size: -
V: TRBV6-1
CDR3: CASSEISPGNTIYF
DNA: TGTGCCAGCAGTGAAATTAGCCCGGGAAACACCATATATTTT

J: TRBJ1-4
D: -
size: -
V: TRBV19
CDR3: CASNKGVYEKLFF
DNA: TGTGCCAGTAACAAAGGGGTATACGAAAAACTGTTTTTT

J: TRBJ2-1
D: TRBD1
size: -
V: TRBV18
CDR3: CASSPTTGAFTNEQFF
DNA: TGTGCCAGCTCACCCACGACAGGGGCCTTTACCAATGAGCAGTTCTTC

J: TRBJ1-1
D: -
size: -
V: TRBV6-5
CDR3: CASISPGNTEAFF
DNA: TGTGCCAGCATTTCGCCAGGGAACACTGAAGCTTTCTTT

J: TRBJ1-2
D: -
size: -
V: TRBV6-2/TRBV6-3
CDR3: CASSYDSQGTNYGYTF
DNA: TGTGCCAGCAGTTACGACTCCCAGGGGACTAACTATGGCTACACCTTC

J: TRBJ2-3
D: -
size: -
V: TRBV11-2
CDR3: CASSPRSGGDTQYF
DNA: TGTGCCAGCAGCCCACGTTCCGGTGGAGATACGCAGTATTTT

J: TRBJ2-7
D: -
size: -
V: TRBV28
CDR3: CASSLAGVSYEQYF
DNA: TGTGCCAGCAGTTTGGCAGGGGTCTCCTACGAGCAGTACTTC

J: TRBJ2-7
D: -
size: -
V: TRBV5-1
CDR3: CASSPQGTAYEQYF
DNA: TGCGCCAGCAGCCCCCAGGGAACTGCCTACGAGCAGTACTTC

J: TRBJ1-5
D: -
size: -
V: TRBV18
CDR3: CASSLSKGNQPQHF
DNA: TGTGCCAGCTCACTAAGTAAGGGCAATCAGCCCCAGCATTTT

J: TRBJ2-5
D: TRBD1
size: -
V: TRBV11-2
CDR3: CASSLFFGQGQETQYF
DNA: TGTGCCAGCAGCTTATTTTTTGGACAGGGGCAAGAGACCCAGTACTTC

J: TRBJ2-1
D: -
size: -
V: TRBV27
CDR3: CASSLTYNEQFF
DNA: TGTGCCAGCAGTTTAACATACAATGAGCAGTTCTTC

J: TRBJ2-1
D: -
size: -
V: TRBV10-1
CDR3: CASSEAGTAMNEQFF
DNA: TGCGCCAGCAGTGAGGCAGGTACAGCAATGAATGAGCAGTTCTTC

J: TRBJ1-2
D: -
size: -
V: TRBV10-2
CDR3: CASSAQFYGYTF
DNA: TGCGCCAGCAGTGCACAGTTCTATGGCTACACCTTC

J: TRBJ1-2
D: -
size: -
V: TRBV19
CDR3: CASIPGGGFGYGYTF
DNA: TGTGCCAGTATACCCGGGGGGGGATTCGGCTATGGCTACACCTTC

J: TRBJ1-1
D: -
size: -
V: TRBV29-1
CDR3: CSVVRVENTEAFF
DNA: TGCAGCGTTGTACGGGTTGAGAACACTGAAGCTTTCTTT

J: TRBJ2-1
D: -
size: -
V: TRBV18
CDR3: CASSPLGGPRHNEQFF
DNA: TGTGCCAGCTCTCCCTTGGGGGGGCCGAGGCACAATGAGCAGTTCTTC

J: TRBJ1-5
D: -
size: -
V: TRBV30
CDR3: CAWSLGWRDNQPQHF
DNA: TGTGCCTGGAGTCTGGGGTGGCGGGACAATCAGCCCCAGCATTTT

J: TRBJ1-1
D: -
size: once
V: TRBV18
CDR3: CASSPPNRLGLNTEAFF
DNA: TGTGCCAGCTCACCACCGAACCGACTCGGATTGAACACTGAAGCTTTCTTT

J: TRBJ2-5
D: -
size: -
V: TRBV30
CDR3: CAWSSGYQETQYF
DNA: TGTGCCTGGAGTTCAGGATATCAAGAGACCCAGTACTTC

J: TRBJ1-1
D: TRBD1
size: -
V: TRBV6-4
CDR3: CASSEGQENTEAFF
DNA: TGTGCCAGCAGTGAAGGACAGGAGAACACTGAAGCTTTCTTT

J: TRBJ1-2
D: TRBD1
size: -
V: TRBV10-3
CDR3: CAISLTVQGARNYGYTF
DNA: TGTGCCATCAGCCTAACGGTACAGGGGGCTCGAAACTATGGCTACACCTTC

J: TRBJ1-2
D: -
size: -
V: TRBV4-3
CDR3: CASSEDALGYGYTF
DNA: TGCGCCAGCAGCGAGGACGCCCTTGGCTATGGCTACACCTTC

J: TRBJ2-7
D: -
size: -
V: TRBV5-1
CDR3: CASSLVGSREQYF
DNA: TGCGCCAGCAGCTTGGTTGGTTCGCGGGAGCAGTACTTC

J: TRBJ1-2
D: TRBD1
size: once
V: TRBV4-1
CDR3: CASSQPGQLKGYTF
DNA: TGCGCCAGCAGCCAACCGGGACAGCTTAAAGGCTACACCTTC

J: TRBJ2-7
D: -
size: -
V: TRBV27
CDR3: CASSSGTAEQYF
DNA: TGTGCCAGCAGTTCCGGGACCGCCGAGCAGTACTTC

J: TRBJ1-2
D: -
size: -
V: TRBV3-1/TRBV3-2
CDR3: CASSPKSRRTADYGYTF
DNA: TGTGCCAGCAGCCCCAAATCACGGCGGACAGCTGACTATGGCTACACCTTC

J: TRBJ1-5
D: -
size: -
V: TRBV5-1
CDR3: CASSPSGVFDNQPQHF
DNA: TGCGCCAGCAGCCCCTCAGGGGTGTTTGACAATCAGCCCCAGCATTTT

J: TRBJ2-1
D: -
size: -
V: TRBV18
CDR3: CASSPPGRGGEQFF
DNA: TGTGCCAGCTCACCACCGGGCAGGGGTGGTGAGCAGTTCTTC

J: TRBJ1-4
D: -
size: -
V: TRBV5-1
CDR3: CASSLIGDQREKLFF
DNA: TGCGCCAGCAGCTTGATTGGGGACCAAAGGGAAAAACTGTTTTTT

J: TRBJ1-1
D: -
size: -
V: TRBV5-1
CDR3: CASSLEADMNTEAFF
DNA: TGCGCCAGCAGCTTGGAGGCAGACATGAACACTGAAGCTTTCTTT

J: TRBJ1-1
D: -
size: once
V: TRBV18
CDR3: CASSPSANTEAFF
DNA: TGTGCCAGCTCACCGAGCGCGAACACTGAAGCTTTCTTT

J: TRBJ2-7
D: TRBD1
size: few
V: TRBV12-5
CDR3: CASGSGQGRNYEQYF
DNA: TGTGCTAGTGGTTCCGGACAGGGGCGAAACTACGAGCAGTACTTC

J: TRBJ2-1
D: -
size: -
V: TRBV7-2
CDR3: CASNPWGDNEQFF
DNA: TGTGCCAGCAACCCATGGGGAGACAATGAGCAGTTCTTC

J: TRBJ2-5
D: -
size: -
V: TRBV3-1/TRBV3-2
CDR3: CASSLAPRRAGETQYF
DNA: TGTGCCAGCAGCCTTGCCCCCCGGAGGGCGGGAGAGACCCAGTACTTC

J: TRBJ1-5
D: TRBD1
size: -
V: TRBV6-2/TRBV6-3
CDR3: CASSPGQIENQPQHF
DNA: TGTGCCAGCAGTCCGGGACAGATCGAAAATCAGCCCCAGCATTTT

J: TRBJ1-2
D: -
size: -
V: TRBV7-9
CDR3: CATQGLDYGYTF
DNA: TGTGCCACCCAGGGATTAGACTATGGCTACACCTTC

J: TRBJ2-7
D: -
size: -
V: TRBV12-3/TRBV12-4
CDR3: CASSLRGPYEQYF
DNA: TGTGCCAGCAGTTTGCGGGGGCCCTACGAGCAGTACTTC

J: TRBJ1-6
D: -
size: -
V: TRBV7-2
CDR3: CASSKDPVYNSPLHF
DNA: TGTGCCAGTTCAAAGGACCCTGTCTATAATTCACCCCTCCACTTT